These T cell receptor beta chains were read from a single sample in a study of regulatory T cells in long-lasting Graves disease. Each CDR3 protein gets one entry after TCRdb re-called the multiplex PCR reads with MiXCR. The sample lists 500,000 to 800,000 distinct CDR3 sequences, 25% to 30% occurring once. The sample in question was peripheral blood mononuclear cells (PBMCs), obtained when the disease was refractory, from a patient treated with antithyroid drugs. The receptors were sampled from a female donor with Graves disease. Both conserved end residues are part of each CDR3. D genes are given only for firm matches. Clone size appears in some rows only: once, few, many, or a class for an expanded clone.

TRBJ2-3,-,few,TRBV7-3,14,CASRKAGSTDTQYF,TGTGCCAGCAGGAAGGCGGGAAGCACAGATACGCAGTATTTT
TRBJ1-6,-,many,TRBV28,16,CASSLKVSSYNSPLHF,TGTGCCAGCAGTTTAAAAGTGAGCTCCTATAATTCACCCCTCCACTTT
TRBJ2-5,TRBD2,-,TRBV11-2,14,CASSRIAGQETQYF,TGTGCCAGCAGCCGCATAGCGGGCCAAGAGACCCAGTACTTC
TRBJ2-5,TRBD1,few,TRBV9,17,CASSVTPRTGDGETQYF,TGTGCCAGCAGCGTAACCCCCAGGACAGGGGACGGAGAGACCCAGTACTTC
TRBJ1-1,-,few,TRBV28,16,CASTLGGVGGSTEAFF,TGTGCCAGCACCCTGGGTGGGGTCGGGGGTAGCACTGAAGCTTTCTTT
TRBJ1-1,-,-,TRBV20-1,13,CSARVPSGTEAFF,TGCAGTGCTAGGGTCCCATCCGGCACTGAAGCTTTCTTT
TRBJ1-2,-,many,TRBV6-1,15,CASSPQRGQSYGYTF,TGTGCCAGCAGTCCCCAGCGGGGGCAAAGTTATGGCTACACCTTC
TRBJ1-2,-,-,TRBV29-1,15,CSVEGMAGANYGYTF,TGCAGCGTTGAAGGGATGGCGGGAGCTAACTATGGCTACACCTTC
TRBJ1-1,TRBD1,-,TRBV5-4,14,CASSYPGQITEAFF,TGTGCCAGCAGCTACCCGGGACAGATAACTGAAGCTTTCTTT
TRBJ1-2,TRBD1,-,TRBV10-3,13,CAITYDREAGYTF,TGTGCCATCACCTACGACAGGGAGGCTGGCTACACCTTC
TRBJ2-3,-,few,TRBV11-2,17,CASSLDLAESRTDTQYF,TGTGCCAGCAGCTTAGATCTTGCGGAGTCCCGCACAGATACGCAGTATTTT
TRBJ2-5,-,-,TRBV2,16,CASSTDPAKYQETQYF,TGTGCCAGCAGTACTGATCCAGCGAAGTACCAAGAGACCCAGTACTTC
TRBJ1-1,-,many,TRBV6-5,14,CASSYSGLNTEAFF,TGTGCCAGCAGTTACTCCGGGCTGAACACTGAAGCTTTCTTT
TRBJ1-4,TRBD1,many,TRBV27,15,CASSLSVTGGSELFF,TGTGCCAGCAGTTTATCTGTGACAGGGGGATCGGAACTGTTTTTT
TRBJ2-7,TRBD2,-,TRBV9,14,CLWFRSGTPYEQYF,TGTCTCTGGTTTCGGAGCGGGACCCCCTACGAGCAGTACTTC
TRBJ1-1,TRBD1,-,TRBV10-3,15,CAISRQGTMNTEAFF,TGTGCCATCAGCAGACAGGGAACAATGAACACTGAAGCTTTCTTT
TRBJ1-1,-,-,TRBV7-6,15,CASSFGSEMNTEAFF,TGTGCCAGCAGCTTCGGAAGCGAAATGAACACTGAAGCTTTCTTT
TRBJ1-1,-,-,TRBV20-1,10,CSARPLQAFF,TGCAGTGCCAGACCCTTGCAGGCTTTCTTT
TRBJ2-7,-,-,TRBV29-1,11,CSVAEGREQYF,TGCAGCGTTGCGGAAGGGAGAGAGCAGTACTTC
TRBJ2-7,TRBD2,many,TRBV11-2,15,CASSFGLAGIYEQYF,TGTGCCAGCAGCTTTGGACTAGCGGGGATCTACGAGCAGTACTTC
TRBJ2-7,TRBD2,-,TRBV6-1,15,CASSAIAGLPYEQYF,TGTGCCAGCAGTGCTATAGCGGGGTTACCCTACGAGCAGTACTTC
TRBJ1-1,-,few,TRBV6-1,13,CASRTGPDTEAFF,TGTGCCAGCAGAACAGGTCCGGACACTGAAGCTTTCTTT
TRBJ1-6,TRBD1,few,TRBV19,14,CASSMEQGDSPLHF,TGTGCCAGTAGTATGGAACAGGGGGATTCACCCCTCCACTTT
TRBJ1-1,-,many,TRBV12-3/TRBV12-4,13,CASSLAGPTEAFF,TGTGCCAGCAGTTTAGCAGGGCCCACTGAAGCTTTCTTT
TRBJ1-1,-,-,TRBV5-1,16,CASSLRTGTPNTEAFF,TGCGCCAGCAGCTTGAGGACCGGGACACCGAACACTGAAGCTTTCTTT
TRBJ1-1,-,-,TRBV7-8,15,CAGSLETSQNTEAFF,TGTGCCGGCAGCTTAGAGACAAGTCAGAACACTGAAGCTTTCTTT
TRBJ2-5,TRBD2,-,TRBV27,15,CASSLNSGPQETQYF,TGTGCCAGCAGTTTAAATAGCGGGCCCCAAGAGACCCAGTACTTC
TRBJ1-1,-,few,TRBV13,15,CASSQGRWEWGKAFF,TGTGCCAGCAGCCAGGGCCGCTGGGAGTGGGGGAAAGCTTTCTTT
TRBJ2-7,TRBD2,few,TRBV11-2,16,CASSFRLAGEPYEQYF,TGTGCCAGCAGCTTCAGACTAGCGGGAGAACCCTACGAGCAGTACTTC
TRBJ1-2,-,few,TRBV6-5,15,CASSYSRVHGTGYTF,TGTGCCAGCAGTTACTCGAGAGTACACGGGACTGGCTACACCTTC
TRBJ1-2,-,-,TRBV29-1,9,CSAGGGYTF,TGCAGCGCTGGGGGTGGCTACACCTTC
TRBJ1-4,-,-,TRBV5-1,15,CASGLAGGYSEKLFF,TGCGCCAGCGGCTTGGCCGGGGGGTACAGTGAAAAACTGTTTTTT
TRBJ1-3,-,-,TRBV4-1,16,CASSQGPGNSGNTIYF,TGCGCCAGCAGCCAAGGACCAGGGAACTCTGGAAACACCATATATTTT
TRBJ2-7,-,few,TRBV20-1,13,CSARRGSTYEQYF,TGCAGTGCTAGAAGGGGGAGCACCTACGAGCAGTACTTC
TRBJ1-5,-,once,TRBV19,19,CASIKGKDTSLTLNQPQHF,TGTGCCAGTATCAAGGGGAAGGATACGAGTCTTACTCTCAATCAGCCCCAGCATTTT
TRBJ1-1,TRBD1,many,TRBV28,14,CASSTTGGDTEAFF,TGTGCCAGCAGTACGACAGGGGGAGACACTGAAGCTTTCTTT
TRBJ1-5,TRBD1,-,TRBV6-1,17,CASSELRQGRPHQPQHF,TGTGCCAGCAGTGAGCTACGACAGGGGCGGCCACATCAGCCCCAGCATTTT
TRBJ1-1,-,many,TRBV2,10,CASTDSEAFF,TGTGCCAGCACGGACAGCGAAGCTTTCTTT
TRBJ1-5,-,many,TRBV12-3/TRBV12-4,15,CASSLGGGHNQPQHF,TGTGCCAGCAGTTTGGGGGGTGGCCACAATCAGCCCCAGCATTTT
TRBJ1-2,-,many,TRBV12-3/TRBV12-4,16,CASRGPGTQANYGYTF,TGTGCCAGCAGGGGCCCCGGGACGCAAGCTAACTATGGCTACACCTTC
TRBJ2-2,-,few,TRBV30,13,CAWSGIGAGELFF,TGTGCCTGGAGCGGTATAGGGGCCGGGGAGCTGTTTTTT
TRBJ1-3,-,-,TRBV7-9,15,CASSLVAGTGNTIYF,TGTGCCAGCAGCTTAGTAGCAGGGACTGGAAACACCATATATTTT
TRBJ1-2,-,many,TRBV28,14,CASIEGPNRYGYTF,TGTGCCAGCATCGAAGGGCCTAACCGGTATGGCTACACCTTC
TRBJ2-2,-,-,TRBV7-9,16,CASSMSLATNTGELFF,TGTGCCAGCAGCATGTCCCTAGCGACGAACACCGGGGAGCTGTTTTTT
TRBJ2-5,-,-,TRBV3-1,17,CASSQDRGVRGQETQYF,TGTGCCAGCAGCCAAGATCGTGGGGTAAGGGGGCAAGAGACCCAGTACTTC
TRBJ2-7,TRBD2,-,TRBV20-1,14,CSASAPTSGYEQYF,TGCAGTGCTAGCGCTCCGACTAGCGGGTACGAGCAGTACTTC
TRBJ2-1,TRBD1,-,TRBV3-1,19,CASSQAYGRVGQVYNEQFF,TGTGCCAGCAGCCAAGCCTATGGTAGGGTAGGACAGGTCTACAATGAGCAGTTCTTC
TRBJ1-5,-,-,TRBV27,15,CASSLSDHSNQPQHF,TGTGCCAGCAGTCTATCGGACCATAGCAATCAGCCCCAGCATTTT
TRBJ1-2,-,few,TRBV5-1,12,CASSFLQSGYTF,TGCGCCAGCAGCTTCCTGCAATCGGGCTACACCTTC
TRBJ2-7,-,-,TRBV7-9,13,CASSLPQNYEQYF,TGTGCCAGCAGCTTACCACAAAACTACGAGCAGTACTTC
TRBJ1-5,-,few,TRBV3-1,13,CASSQAPLQPQHF,TGTGCCAGCAGCCAAGCACCACTTCAGCCCCAGCATTTT
TRBJ1-1,-,-,TRBV12-3/TRBV12-4,13,CASSLQGIGEAFF,TGTGCCAGCAGCCTACAGGGAATAGGTGAAGCTTTCTTT
TRBJ2-7,TRBD2,-,TRBV19,13,CASSTSGIAGQYF,TGTGCCAGTAGTACGAGCGGGATCGCGGGGCAGTACTTC
TRBJ1-1,-,many,TRBV28,17,CASSSYSEPSMNTEAFF,TGTGCCAGCAGTTCCTACAGTGAACCTTCGATGAACACTGAAGCTTTCTTT
TRBJ1-2,-,few,TRBV3-1,14,CASSQGEGSYGYTF,TGTGCCAGCAGCCAAGGTGAAGGGTCTTATGGCTACACCTTC
TRBJ1-6,-,-,TRBV7-3,15,CASSPSGGNNSPLHF,TGTGCCAGCAGCCCGTCGGGAGGGAATAATTCACCCCTCCACTTT
TRBJ2-7,-,-,TRBV7-9,14,CASSLGVADYEQYF,TGTGCCAGCAGCTTAGGGGTGGCAGACTACGAGCAGTACTTC
TRBJ2-7,-,once,TRBV27,15,CASSLSFGVAHEQYF,TGTGCCAGCAGTTTAAGTTTCGGGGTAGCGCACGAGCAGTACTTC
TRBJ2-5,-,many,TRBV27,12,CASTLSRETQYF,TGTGCCAGCACCTTATCGAGGGAGACCCAGTACTTC
TRBJ2-5,TRBD2,-,TRBV7-9,17,CASSSPGTRHHQETQYF,TGTGCCAGCAGCTCGCCCGGGACTAGACATCACCAAGAGACCCAGTACTTC